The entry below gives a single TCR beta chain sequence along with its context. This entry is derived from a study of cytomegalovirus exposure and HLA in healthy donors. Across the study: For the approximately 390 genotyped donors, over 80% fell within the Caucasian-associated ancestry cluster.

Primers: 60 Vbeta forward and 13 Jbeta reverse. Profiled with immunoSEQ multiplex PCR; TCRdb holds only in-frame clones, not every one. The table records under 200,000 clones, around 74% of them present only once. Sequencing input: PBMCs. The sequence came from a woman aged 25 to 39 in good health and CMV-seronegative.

The CDR3 sequence is CASSLLQGDTEAFF. CDR3 in DNA: TGTGCCAGCAGTTTATTACAGGGGGACACTGAAGCTTTCTTT. This chain joins TRBV6-5 and TRBJ1-1; 8 bases line up with TRBD1. J gave up 3 bases and V 4 bases, and 4 bases lay outside the gene matches. The CDR3 length is 14 residues. Germline values: CDR1 MNHEY, CDR2 SVGAGI.